This passage covers 20 T cell receptor beta chains from one sample sequenced in a study of blood T cell repertoires in COVID-19. Method: immunoSEQ multiplex PCR; TCRdb's copy keeps in-frame clones and lacks some. The data contain about 360,000 clones, around 84% of them singletons. The specimen was peripheral blood. The receptors here all came from a human donor in a cohort sampled during active COVID-19.

The chain joins TRBV9 to TRBJ2-2, with 11 bases identical to TRBD2. J gave up 5 bases and V 4 bases, and 7 bases lay outside the gene matches. CDR1 and CDR2 (germline): SGDLS, YYNGEE. The CDR3 runs to 16 residues. CDR3: CASSLPASGGTGELFF. CDR3 bases: TGTGCCAGCAGCCTCCCGGCTAGCGGGGGGACCGGGGAGCTGTTTTTT.

The chain employs TRBV7-2 and TRBJ2-1; TRBD2 might be the D (6 bases). CDR3 length equals 14 residues. Per germline, CDR1 SGHTA and CDR2 FQGNSA. The V and J ends lost 0 bases and 10 bases respectively, with 13 bases between them. The CDR3 protein is CASSLARGAGEQFF. CDR3 coding DNA: TGTGCCAGCAGCTTAGCCCGAGGGGCGGGGGAGCAGTTCTTC.

The chain combines TRBV5-5 with TRBJ2-1; 7 bases fit TRBD2. Germline CDR1 is SGHKS and CDR2 is YYEKEE (reference sequence). The length of the CDR3 is 16 residues. The ends lost 2 bases at V and 2 bases at J; junction bases unmatched: 7. The CDR3 DNA is TGTGCCAGCAGCTTAGCTCTAGCGGACACCTACAATGAGCAGTTCTTC. It encodes CASSLALADTYNEQFF. The variable domain in full, completed from reference TRBV5-5 and TRBJ2-1, reads DAGVTQSPTHLIKTRGQQVTLRCSPISGHKSVSWYQQVLGQGPQFIFQYYEKEERGRGNFPDRFSARQFPNYSSELNVNALLLGDSALYLCASSLALADTYNEQFFGPGTRLTVL.

The chain couples TRBV9 to TRBJ2-5, with D maybe TRBD2 (6 bases). Germline V gene lookup returns CDR1 SGDLS and CDR2 YYNGEE. Trimming cost V 9 bases and J 7 bases, with 19 bases left between them. The length of the CDR3 is 13 residues. The CDR3 spells CATNKEGTGTQYF. For the CDR3, the DNA is TGTGCCACCAACAAGGAGGGGACGGGGACCCAGTACTTC. The complete variable domain, with remaining parts taken from reference TRBV9 and TRBJ2-5, reads DSGVTQTPKHLITATGQRVTLRCSPRSGDLSVYWYQQSLDQGLQFLIQYYNGEERAKGNILERFSAQQFPDLHSELNLSSLELGDSALYFCATNKEGTGTQYFGPGTRLLVL.

The V and J genes are TRBV7-2 and TRBJ2-3, with TRBD2 matching 7 bases. CDR1 is SGHTA and CDR2 is FQGNSA in the germline V gene. The CDR3 totals 16 residues. The V gene end was trimmed by 1 base and the J gene end by 4 bases; junction bases not matched to a gene: 8. The CDR3 DNA sequence: TGTGCCAGCAGCTTAGTTGCGGGGGACCCGGCAGATACGCAGTATTTT. The encoded protein is CASSLVAGDPADTQYF.

The chain recombines TRBV11-2 with TRBJ2-1; D remains ambiguous. V was clipped by 1 base and J by 4 bases, with 8 bases between them. The CDR3 has 14 amino acids. Germline V gene sequence: CDR1 SGHAT, CDR2 FQNNGV. This chain's CDR3 is CASSLGTVYNEQFF. The DNA of the CDR3 is TGTGCCAGCAGCTTAGGCACAGTATACAATGAGCAGTTCTTC.

The V call is TRBV19, the J call TRBJ1-2; unclear D gene. This CDR3 contains 13 residues. Looked up from germline, CDR1 is LNHDA and CDR2 is SQIVND (reference sequence). V lost 5 bases, J lost 8 bases, and 15 bases lay in between. CDR3 loop: CASSGETTWGYTF. The CDR3 DNA reads as TGTGCCAGTAGTGGAGAGACGACCTGGGGCTACACCTTC.

The chain carries TRBV5-1 and TRBJ2-5, with 7 bases matching TRBD2. CDR1 and CDR2 (germline): SGHRS, YFSETQ. The CDR3 is 17 residues long. After removal of 0 bases from V and 1 base from J, the junction contained 9 bases not matched to a gene. CDR3 loop: CASSLAGLAVSQETQYF. The CDR3 DNA follows: TGCGCCAGCAGCTTGGCCGGGCTAGCGGTGTCCCAAGAGACCCAGTACTTC.

The J gene is TRBJ2-7, the V gene TRBV4-1; weak D call: TRBD1 (5 bases). CDR1 MGHRA and CDR2 YSYEKL come from the germline V gene. V was shortened by 2 bases and J by 1 base, with 15 bases between the two germline ends. The CDR3 runs to 16 residues. CDR3 in amino acids: CASSQPGRATSYEQYF. In DNA, the CDR3 is TGCGCCAGCAGCCAACCCGGCAGGGCAACGTCCTACGAGCAGTACTTC.

V is TRBV4-1 and J is TRBJ2-7; D unclear. The germline V gene encodes CDR1 MGHRA and CDR2 YSYEKL. The CDR3 spans 14 residues. Between the trimmed V and J ends, which lost 4 bases and 2 bases, there was a span of 12 bases. CDR3 DNA sequence: TGCGCCAGCAGCCTAAGGCGAGGTGCCTACGAGCAGTACTTC. It specifies CASSLRRGAYEQYF.

This chain uses TRBV9 with TRBJ2-1; 7 nucleotides match TRBD2. Germline values: CDR1 SGDLS, CDR2 YYNGEE. Trimming at V came to 4 bases and at J to 5 bases, leaving 18 bases not matched to a gene. The CDR3 runs 18 residues. The CDR3 bases are TGTGCCAGCAGCCCTCTCCGTCGGGAGGAGAAAGGTGACAATGAGCAGTTCTTC. Encoded protein: CASSPLRREEKGDNEQFF.

This chain uses TRBV4-1 with TRBJ2-1; 8 bases are shared with TRBD1. The CDR3 is made up of 16 amino acids. Germline CDR1 and CDR2: MGHRA and YSYEKL. Trimming cost V 4 bases and J 7 bases; bases outside gene matches: 12. This chain's CDR3 is CASSLLGGRGRNEQFF. CDR3 nucleotides: TGCGCCAGCAGCCTCCTCGGAGGCAGGGGGCGGAATGAGCAGTTCTTC.

The rearrangement joins TRBV9 to TRBJ1-1, with 8 positions matching TRBD1. The J segment lost 5 bases and the V segment lost 0 bases, leaving 6 bases of the junction unmatched. This CDR3 contains 15 residues. CDR1 and CDR2 (germline): SGDLS, YYNGEE. The DNA for the CDR3 is TGTGCCAGCAGCGTAGGTCTACAGGGGGTAACTGAAGCTTTCTTT. This gives the protein CASSVGLQGVTEAFF.

In its sample, this clone was seen a few times. The chain uses TRBV4-1 and TRBJ2-7; TRBD1 matches 8 bases. The CDR3 extends over 14 amino acids. Per the germline V gene, CDR1 is MGHRA and CDR2 is YSYEKL. The V and J ends lost 2 bases and 2 bases, in that order; junction bases with no gene match: 2. For the CDR3, the DNA is TGCGCCAGCAGCCAACCGGACAGGGCCTACGAGCAGTACTTC. It translates to CASSQPDRAYEQYF.

J is TRBJ2-5 and V is TRBV30; 8 nucleotides line up with TRBD2. The V gene end was trimmed by 1 base and the J gene end by 4 bases; junction bases not matched to a gene: 2. Germline V gene sequence: CDR1 GTSNPN, CDR2 SVGIG (reference sequence). This CDR3 spans 13 amino acids. The CDR3 sequence is CAWSARGGETQYF. DNA for the CDR3: TGTGCCTGGAGTGCCCGGGGGGGAGAGACCCAGTACTTC.

This clone was counted only a few times. The chain joins TRBV4-1 to TRBJ2-1; 9 nucleotides agree with TRBD1. This CDR3 is built from 16 residues. Germline V gene sequence: CDR1 MGHRA, CDR2 YSYEKL. J was trimmed by 4 bases and V by 4 bases; bases with no gene match: 8. CDR3 region: CASSLLPGTGYNEQFF. For the CDR3, the DNA is TGCGCCAGCAGCCTTCTTCCCGGGACAGGGTACAATGAGCAGTTCTTC.

J is TRBJ2-2 and V is TRBV7-9, with unresolved D. CDR1 and CDR2 from the germline V gene are SEHNR and FQNEAQ (reference sequence). This CDR3 comprises 14 residues. Trimming stripped 2 bases from V and 1 base from J, with 5 bases between. The CDR3 reads CASSLNQNTGELFF. The CDR3, as DNA: TGTGCCAGCAGCTTAAATCAGAACACCGGGGAGCTGTTTTTT.

This clone has only one observation. The V and J genes are TRBV30 and TRBJ2-1, with D perhaps matching TRBD1 (6 bases). The length of the CDR3 is 13 residues. V was clipped by 2 bases and J by 9 bases, with 14 bases between them. Germline CDR1 GTSNPN, CDR2 SVGIG (reference sequence). CDR3 residues: CAWSFLQGSEQFF. DNA for the CDR3: TGTGCCTGGAGTTTCCTTCAGGGGTCTGAGCAGTTCTTC.

The rearrangement joins TRBV3-1 (or the pseudogene TRBV3-2) to TRBJ1-4; a possible D gene is TRBD1 (5 bases). V shed 3 bases and J shed 6 bases, with 17 bases lying between them. Germline V gene data show CDR1 as LGHDT and CDR2 as YNNKEL (reference sequence). The CDR3 totals 16 residues. The CDR3 bases are TGTGCCAGCAGCCATTGGGGCACAGGTGGGGATGAAAAACTGTTTTTT. Residues: CASSHWGTGGDEKLFF.

The chain carries TRBV4-1 and TRBJ1-5; a possible D gene is TRBD1 (5 bases). The germline CDR1 and CDR2 sequences are MGHRA and YSYEKL. The CDR3 consists of 15 residues. Trimming left V 0 bases short and J 9 bases short, with 15 bases between. CDR3 coding DNA: TGCGCCAGCAGCCAAGAAGTCAACTGGGGGGGGCCCCAGCATTTT. This gives the protein CASSQEVNWGGPQHF.